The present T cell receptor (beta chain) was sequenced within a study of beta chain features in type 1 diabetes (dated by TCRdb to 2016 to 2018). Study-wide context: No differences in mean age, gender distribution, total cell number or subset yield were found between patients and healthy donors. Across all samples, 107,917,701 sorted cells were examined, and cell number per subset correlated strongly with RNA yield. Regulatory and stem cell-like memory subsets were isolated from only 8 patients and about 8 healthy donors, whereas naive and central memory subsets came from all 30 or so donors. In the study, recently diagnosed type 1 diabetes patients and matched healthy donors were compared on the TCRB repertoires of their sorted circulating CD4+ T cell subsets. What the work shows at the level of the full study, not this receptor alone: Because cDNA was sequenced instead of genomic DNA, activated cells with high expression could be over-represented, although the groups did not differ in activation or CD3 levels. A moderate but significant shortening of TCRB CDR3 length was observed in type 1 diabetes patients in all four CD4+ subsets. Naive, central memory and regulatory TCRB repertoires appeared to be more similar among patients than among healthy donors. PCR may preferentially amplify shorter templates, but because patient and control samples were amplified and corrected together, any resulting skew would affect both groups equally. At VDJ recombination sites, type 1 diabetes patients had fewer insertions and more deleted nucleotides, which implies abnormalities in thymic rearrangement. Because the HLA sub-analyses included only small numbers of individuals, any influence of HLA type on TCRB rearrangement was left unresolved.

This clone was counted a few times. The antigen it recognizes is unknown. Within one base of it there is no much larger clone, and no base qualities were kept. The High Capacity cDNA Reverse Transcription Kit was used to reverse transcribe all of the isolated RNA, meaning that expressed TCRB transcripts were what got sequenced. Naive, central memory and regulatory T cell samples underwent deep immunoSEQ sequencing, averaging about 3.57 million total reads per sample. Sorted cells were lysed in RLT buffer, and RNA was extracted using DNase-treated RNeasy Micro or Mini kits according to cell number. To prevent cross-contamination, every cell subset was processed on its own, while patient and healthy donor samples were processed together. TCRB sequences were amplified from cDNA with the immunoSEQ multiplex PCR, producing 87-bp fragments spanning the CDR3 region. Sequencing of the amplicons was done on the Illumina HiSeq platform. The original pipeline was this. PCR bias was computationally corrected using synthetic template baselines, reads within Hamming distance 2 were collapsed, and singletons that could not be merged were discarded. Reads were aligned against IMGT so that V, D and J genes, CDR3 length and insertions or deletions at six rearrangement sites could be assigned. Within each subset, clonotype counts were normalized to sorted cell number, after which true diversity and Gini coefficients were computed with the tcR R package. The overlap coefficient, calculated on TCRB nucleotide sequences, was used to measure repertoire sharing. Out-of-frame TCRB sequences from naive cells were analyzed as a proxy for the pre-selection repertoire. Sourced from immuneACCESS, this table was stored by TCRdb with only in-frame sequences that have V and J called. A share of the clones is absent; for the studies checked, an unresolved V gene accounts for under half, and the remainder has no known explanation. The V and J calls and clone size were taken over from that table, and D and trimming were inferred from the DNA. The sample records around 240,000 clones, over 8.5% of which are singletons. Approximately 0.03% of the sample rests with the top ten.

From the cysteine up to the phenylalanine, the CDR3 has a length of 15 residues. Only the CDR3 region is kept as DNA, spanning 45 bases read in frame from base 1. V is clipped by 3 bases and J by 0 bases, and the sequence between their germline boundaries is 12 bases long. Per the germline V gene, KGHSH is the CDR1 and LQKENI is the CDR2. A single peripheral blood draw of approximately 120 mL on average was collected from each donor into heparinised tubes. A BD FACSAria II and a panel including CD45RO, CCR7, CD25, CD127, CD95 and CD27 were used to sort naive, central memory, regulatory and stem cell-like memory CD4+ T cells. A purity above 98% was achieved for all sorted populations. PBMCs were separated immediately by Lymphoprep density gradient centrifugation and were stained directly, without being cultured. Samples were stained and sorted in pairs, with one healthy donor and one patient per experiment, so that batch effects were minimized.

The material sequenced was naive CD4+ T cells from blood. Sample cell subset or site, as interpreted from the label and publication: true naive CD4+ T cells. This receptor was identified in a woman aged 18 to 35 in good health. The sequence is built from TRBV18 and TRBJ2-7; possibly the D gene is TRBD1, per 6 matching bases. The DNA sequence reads TGTGCCAGCTCACCGGGGGCCCCGAGCTCCTACGAGCAGTACTTC. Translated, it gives CASSPGAPSSYEQYF.